The clone carrying this TCR beta chain was found a few times. No antigen is known for it. The sample comes from a study of T cells after yellow fever vaccination. Study results and caveats: Researchers cautioned that FACS-sorted repertoires could harbor abundant clonotypes contaminating from the bulk population. Reappearance after the booster was observed for most primary-vaccination clones (around 95% CD4, over 75% CD8). The secondary response was weaker, and its peak arrived faster, on day 5 versus 15.

TCRdb reanalysed the 5' RACE reads using MiXCR and keeps one entry per CDR3 protein. The sample consists of 450,000 to 550,000 distinct CDR3 sequences, 19% of them appearing once. Deletions cut 5 bases from V and 0 bases from J, with 8 bases between. Germline V gene data show CDR1 as SGHTA and CDR2 as FQGNSA. The CDR3 consists of 13 residues. The source of this sequence is a man aged 30 to 45 who received the YFV17D yellow fever vaccine. This specimen was PBMCs, taken 15 days after the yellow fever booster vaccination. The rearrangement uses TRBV7-2 and TRBJ2-7; D is ambiguous. CDR3 bases: TGTGCCAGCAGCACACGGAGCTCCTACGAGCAGTACTTC. Protein sequence: CASSTRSSYEQYF.